One sample yielded the 19 T cell receptor beta chains listed below, sequenced in a study of blood T cells in healthy people across ages. A second PCR, run for about 6 to 11 cycles, used a sample-barcoded 5' primer plus a J-beta primer mix. TCRdb recomputed calls from the 5' RACE reads with MiXCR, one row per CDR3 protein. Among about 1 million distinct CDR3 sequences listed, over 35% were seen once. The sample comprised blood. Receptor source: a woman in her sixties in good health.

Worth noting for this clonotype: A much larger clone differs from this one at a single base, so this may be a read error. This chain connects TRBV5-1 to TRBJ2-1, with 7 bases fitting TRBD2. The germline V gene encodes CDR1 SGHRS and CDR2 YFSETQ. The V segment lost 3 bases and the J segment 4 bases; nucleotides outside the gene matches: 7. The CDR3 consists of 15 residues. The CDR3 DNA reads as TGCGCCAGCAGCTGGGGCCTAGCGGTTTACAATGAGCAGTTCTTC. Translating it yields CASSWGLAVYNEQFF. The full variable domain, its missing parts supplied by reference TRBV5-1 and TRBJ2-1, is KAGVTQTPRYLIKTRGQQVTLSCSPISGHRSVSWYQQTPGQGLQFLFEYFSETQRNKGNFPGRFSGRQFSNSRSEMNVSTLELGDSALYLCASSWGLAVYNEQFFGPGTRLTVL.

This clonotype was seen more than once but under ten times. This sequence joins TRBV20-1 and TRBJ2-7; TRBD2 matches at 14 bases. Germline V CDR1 and CDR2: DFQATT, SNEGSKA (reference sequence). The J segment lost 6 bases and the V segment lost 1 base, leaving 8 bases of the junction unmatched. The CDR3 has 16 amino acids. CDR3 sequence: CSARVPGTSGRGEQYF. Written as DNA, the CDR3 is TGCAGTGCTAGAGTTCCCGGGACTAGCGGGAGAGGCGAGCAGTACTTC.

As regards this clonotype: This may be a read error, as it is one base from a much larger clone. The V and J genes are TRBV20-1 and TRBJ2-1, with D possibly TRBD2 on 7 matching bases. Germline V gives CDR1 DFQATT, CDR2 SNEGSKA (reference sequence). Trimming stripped 1 base from V and 4 bases from J, with 17 bases between. The CDR3 contains 16 residues. The CDR3 nucleotides read TGCAGTGCTAGAGGGGGAGGGGGAGCAGATTACAATGAGCAGTTCTTC. Translating gives CSARGGGGADYNEQFF.

CDR3 coding DNA: TGTGCCAGCAGTCTATACGGGACAGGGAGCAATCAGCCCCAGCATTTT. Protein product: CASSLYGTGSNQPQHF. The V call is TRBV12-3 or TRBV12-4, the J call TRBJ1-5, with 9 bases fitting TRBD1. The junction had 6 bases not matched to a gene; V was cut back by 5 bases and J by 1 base. This CDR3 comprises 16 residues.

This clonotype was seen a single time. Relative to the germline gene, one junction end is altered; a read error may explain this. V is TRBV12-3 or TRBV12-4 and J is TRBJ2-7; unclear D gene. The CDR3 has 14 residues. CDR3 protein: CANSPALGSYEQYF. In DNA, the CDR3 is TGTGCCAACAGTCCCGCGCTGGGGTCCTACGAGCAGTACTTC.

The DNA for the CDR3 is TGTGCCAGCAACGGGGACGGAAACTATGGCTACACCTTC. Translated: CASNGDGNYGYTF. The chain combines TRBV11-2 with TRBJ1-2, with D possibly TRBD1 on 5 matching bases. Trimming took off 7 bases at V and 2 bases at J, with 11 bases between the two ends. The CDR3 totals 13 residues. Germline values: CDR1 SGHAT, CDR2 FQNNGV.

This clonotype has more than one count but fewer than ten. The V call is TRBV27, the J call TRBJ2-7; 11 positions agree with TRBD2. CDR3 length: 20 amino acids. Germline V gene sequence: CDR1 MNHEY, CDR2 SMNVEV (reference sequence). The junction had 25 bases not matched to a gene; V was cut back by 5 bases and J by 7 bases. DNA of the CDR3: TGTGCCAGCAGTCTCTCATGGGGGGAGATTGTAGCGGGAGGGCCGGAGGAGCAGTACTTC. As protein: CASSLSWGEIVAGGPEEQYF.

This chain uses TRBV9 with TRBJ2-4; D may match TRBD1 or TRBD2 (5 bases each). Germline CDR1 is SGDLS and CDR2 is YYNGEE. The V end lost 7 bases, the J end lost 3 bases, and 11 bases lay between the germline ends. The CDR3 extends over 13 amino acids. The CDR3 nucleotides are TGTGCCAGCGGGAGTGGGGGCAAAAACATTCAGTACTTC. Translation: CASGSGGKNIQYF.

This clonotype was recorded at least ten times. This chain connects TRBV27 to TRBJ2-6; the D is unclear. Trimming took off 2 bases at V and 4 bases at J, with 6 bases between the two ends. This CDR3 spans 14 amino acids. Germline V lookup: CDR1 MNHEY, CDR2 SMNVEV (reference sequence). The CDR3 is CASSLETGANVLTF. The CDR3, as DNA: TGTGCCAGCAGTTTAGAGACCGGGGCCAACGTCCTGACTTTC.

In its sample, this clonotype was seen a few times. This chain joins TRBV6-6 and TRBJ1-2, with D possibly being TRBD1 (5 bases). CDR1 is MNHNY and CDR2 is SVGAGI in the germline V gene (reference sequence). The V end lost 8 bases, the J end lost 4 bases, and 20 bases lay between the germline ends. The CDR3 runs to 15 residues. CDR3 in DNA: TGTGCCAGCGGCGGACCGACAGAAACTCCCTATGGCTACACCTTC. Translation: CASGGPTETPYGYTF.

CDR3 DNA sequence: TGTGCCAGCAGCTTAGTACAGGGTAATTTCAATGAGCAGTTCTTC. This sequence encodes CASSLVQGNFNEQFF. The rearrangement uses TRBV7-8 and TRBJ2-1, with D possibly being TRBD1 (6 bases). V gave up 1 base and J gave up 6 bases, with 13 bases separating them. CDR1 SGHVS and CDR2 FQNEAQ come from the germline V gene. This CDR3 is 15 amino acids long.

V gene TRBV2 combines with J gene TRBJ2-1, with D possibly being TRBD1 (6 bases). This CDR3 is 15 amino acids long. CDR1 is SNHLY, CDR2 FYNNEI, per germline. Trimming removed 6 bases at V and 0 bases at J, with 12 bases between. The CDR3 sequence: CASSSTGRSYNEQFF. The CDR3 bases are TGTGCCAGCAGCTCGACAGGCCGCTCCTACAATGAGCAGTTCTTC. Full variable domain (missing parts from reference TRBV2 and TRBJ2-1): EPEVTQTPSHQVTQMGQEVILRCVPISNHLYFYWYRQILGQKVEFLVSFYNNEISEKSEIFDDQFSVERPDGSNFTLKIRSTKLEDSAMYFCASSSTGRSYNEQFFGPGTRLTVL.

This chain connects TRBV10-3 to TRBJ2-4, with D tentatively TRBD1 or TRBD2 (5 bases each). The end of the DNA fits TRBJ2-7 better, so the J call may be wrong. Germline assignment: CDR1 ENHRY and CDR2 SYGVKD. The CDR3 is made up of 12 amino acids. The CDR3 reads CAIGATSYEQYF. The DNA for the CDR3 is TGTGCCATCGGGGCAACTAGTTACGAGCAGTACTTC.

For the CDR3, the DNA is TGTGCCAGCAGTCTAAGGGGAACAGGGGGCTTCTACAATGAGCAGTTCTTC. It translates to CASSLRGTGGFYNEQFF. The V gene is TRBV12-3 or TRBV12-4, the J gene TRBJ2-1, with 9 bases fitting TRBD1. The CDR3 contains 17 residues. Trimming removed 5 bases from V and 3 bases from J; junction bases left unmatched: 11.

This clonotype was seen a handful of times. The chain links TRBV6-2 or TRBV6-3 to TRBJ2-5; 8 bases map to TRBD2. Germline lookup yields CDR1 MNHEY and CDR2 SVGEGT. After removal of 4 bases from V and 4 bases from J, the junction contained 8 bases not matched to a gene. The CDR3 contains 15 residues. The CDR3 spells CASSSQAGARETQYF. The DNA for the CDR3 is TGTGCCAGCAGTTCTCAAGCGGGAGCTAGAGAGACCCAGTACTTC.

This clonotype occurred a few times. The chain carries TRBV25-1 and TRBJ1-6; tentative D call: TRBD1 (6 bases). Germline assignment: CDR1 MGHDK and CDR2 SYGVNS. V was clipped by 0 bases and J by 4 bases, with 13 bases between them. CDR3 length: 17 amino acids. The CDR3 protein is CASSEYGGLQYNSPLHF. The CDR3, as DNA: TGTGCCAGCAGTGAATATGGGGGCCTCCAGTATAATTCACCCCTCCACTTT.

This clonotype was counted a few times. This sequence joins TRBV29-1 and TRBJ2-3; D gene ambiguous. Per the germline V gene, CDR1 is SQVTM and CDR2 is ANQGSEA. The CDR3 runs to 14 residues. The V end lost 4 bases, the J end lost 2 bases, and 13 bases lay between the germline ends. Here the CDR3 reads CSVAIKVPTDTQYF. CDR3 nucleotides: TGCAGCGTTGCCATCAAGGTTCCCACAGATACGCAGTATTTT.

This clonotype was recorded a few times. The rearrangement joins TRBV25-1 to TRBJ1-2; no clear D. The CDR3 is made up of 14 amino acids. The V gene lost 5 bases and the J gene lost 3 bases, with 13 bases spanning the gap. Germline V gene data show CDR1 as MGHDK and CDR2 as SYGVNS. For the CDR3, the DNA is TGTGCCAGCAGTTCCGGATCCGGGTACTATGGCTACACCTTC. Its protein product is CASSSGSGYYGYTF.

V is TRBV20-1 and J is TRBJ2-5; D remains ambiguous. V lost 0 bases and J 2 bases, leaving 13 bases between the germline ends. This CDR3 is 15 amino acids long. Germline assignment: CDR1 DFQATT and CDR2 SNEGSKA (reference sequence). Here the CDR3 reads CSARDYAAIQETQYF. The CDR3 nucleotides read TGCAGTGCTAGAGATTATGCAGCGATACAAGAGACCCAGTACTTC.